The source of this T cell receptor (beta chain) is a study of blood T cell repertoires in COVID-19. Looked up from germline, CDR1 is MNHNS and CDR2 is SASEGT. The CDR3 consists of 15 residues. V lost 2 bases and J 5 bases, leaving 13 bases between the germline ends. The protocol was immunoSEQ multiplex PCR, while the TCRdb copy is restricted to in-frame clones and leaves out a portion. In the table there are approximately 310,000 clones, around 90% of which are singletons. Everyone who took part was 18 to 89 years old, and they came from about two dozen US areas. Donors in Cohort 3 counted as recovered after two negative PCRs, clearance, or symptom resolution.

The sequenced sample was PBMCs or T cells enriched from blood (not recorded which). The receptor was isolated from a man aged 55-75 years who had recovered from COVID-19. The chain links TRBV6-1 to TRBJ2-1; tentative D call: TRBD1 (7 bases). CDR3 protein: CASSEQGGEDNEQFF. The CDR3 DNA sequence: TGTGCCAGCAGTGAACAGGGGGGCGAGGACAATGAGCAGTTCTTC.